This T cell receptor (beta chain) was recorded in a study of T cell changes during pregnancy in multiple sclerosis. The CDR3 spans 18 residues. Germline-derived CDR1 and CDR2 are ENHRY and SYGVKD. V was trimmed by 0 bases and J by 1 base, leaving 18 bases between them. The repertoire was sequenced with immunoSEQ multiplex PCR; TCRdb's copy has only in-frame clones and lacks some. The data hold about 98,000 clones, with around 92% observed a single time. The source of this sequence is a female donor in good health, enrolled as a control in a pregnancy study. The chain combines TRBV10-3 with TRBJ2-5, with a weak D call TRBD1 (6 bases). Sequences were derived from peripheral blood, sampled after pregnancy. This CDR3 reads CAISESPIQGQTQETQYF. CDR3 DNA sequence: TGTGCCATCAGTGAGTCACCAATTCAGGGGCAGACCCAAGAGACCCAGTACTTC.